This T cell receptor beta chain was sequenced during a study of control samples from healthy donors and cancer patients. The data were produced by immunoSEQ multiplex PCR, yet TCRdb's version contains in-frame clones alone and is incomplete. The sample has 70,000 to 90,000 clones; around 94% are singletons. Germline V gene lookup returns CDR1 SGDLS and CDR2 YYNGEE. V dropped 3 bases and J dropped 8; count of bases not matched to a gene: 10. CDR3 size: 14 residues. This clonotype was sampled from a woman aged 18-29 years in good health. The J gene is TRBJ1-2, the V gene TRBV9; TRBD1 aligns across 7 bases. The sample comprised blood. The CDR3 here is CASSADRATGGYTF. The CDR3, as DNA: TGTGCCAGCAGCGCCGACAGGGCCACGGGGGGCTACACCTTC. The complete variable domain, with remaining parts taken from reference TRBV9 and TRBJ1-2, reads DSGVTQTPKHLITATGQRVTLRCSPRSGDLSVYWYQQSLDQGLQFLIQYYNGEERAKGNILERFSAQQFPDLHSELNLSSLELGDSALYFCASSADRATGGYTFGSGTRLTVV.